This TCR beta chain is drawn from a study of yellow fever vaccine responses in identical twins. TCRdb re-analysed the RT-PCR reads in MiXCR, keeping a single row per CDR3 protein. The data contain approximately 13,000 distinct CDR3 sequences, around four fifths of them seen just once; the ten biggest clones take up over 1.5%. The V segment lost 2 bases and the J segment 3 bases; nucleotides outside the gene matches: 10. The CDR3 length is 16 residues. Germline-derived CDR1 and CDR2 are MNHNS and SASEGT. In its sample, this clonotype was seen a few times. The chain combines TRBV6-1 with TRBJ2-7; 7 bases fit TRBD2. The sequences come from T cells from blood (PBMCs), unsorted or a sorted subset (not recorded which), collected before or after yellow fever vaccination (not recorded which). The sequence derives from a woman between 18 and 29 years old who received the yellow fever vaccine. CDR3 coding DNA: TGTGCCAGCAGTGAATTAGAGGGCGGGGGAATCTACGAGCAGTACTTC. Amino acids: CASSELEGGGIYEQYF.